The clone carrying this T cell receptor beta chain was counted at least ten times. What it binds is not known. Germline loops: CDR1 SGHNT, CDR2 YYREEE (reference sequence). The CDR3 loop spans 15 amino acids. The V gene end was trimmed by 5 bases and the J gene end by 8 bases; junction bases not matched to a gene: 6. This specimen belongs to a study of shared clonotypes between healthy human individuals. Overall study: Three plates each covered CD4 naive and memory; CD8 naive two, CD8 memory one.

General study points: The researchers took only blood, and tissue repertoires probably look different. Larger estimated richness was generally seen in naive subsets than in memory subsets.

Only in-frame clones appear in the TCRdb table, and some are missing; sequencing was by immunoSEQ multiplex PCR. The table has over a million clones, about 76% seen once; the top ten hold 1.4% to 1.5%. Among the donors, all were Caucasian adults who lived in Nashville, Tennessee. This sequence originates from a young man in good health. V is TRBV5-4 and J is TRBJ2-1, with 14 bases aligning to TRBD2. The sequencing input was memory CD4+ T cells sorted from blood. Documented subset: CD45RA-negative fraction. CDR3 nucleotide sequence: TGTGCCAGCAGGCCGGGACTAGCGGGAGACGATGAGCAGTTCTTC. This translates into CASRPGLAGDDEQFF.